The next 7 T cell receptor beta chains were all read from a single sample in a study of blood T cell repertoires in COVID-19. The assay was immunoSEQ multiplex PCR, and TCRdb's table has in-frame clones only and misses some. The sample carries 200,000 to 250,000 clones, around 81% recorded once. Sequences were obtained from peripheral blood. The origin of the receptors is a woman older than 75 with COVID-19, enrolled during active disease.

This clone was seen once. The rearrangement uses TRBV5-4 and TRBJ2-5, with D uncertain. Germline CDR1 reads SGHNT; CDR2 reads YYREEE (reference sequence). Trimming took 3 bases from V and 7 from J, leaving 16 bases between them. This CDR3 is 14 amino acids long. Here the CDR3 DNA reads TGTGCCAGCAGCTCCTACGAGGCGAAAGGGACCCAGTACTTC. Its protein is CASSSYEAKGTQYF.

The gene calls are TRBV5-4 and TRBJ1-2, with TRBD1 identical over 10 bases. Trimming took 8 bases from V and 8 from J; bases not matched to a gene: 15. The CDR3 runs 15 residues. Per germline, CDR1 SGHNT and CDR2 YYREEE (reference sequence). The CDR3 region is CASTPGTGASSGYTF. The CDR3 nucleotides read TGTGCCAGTACACCCGGGACAGGGGCCAGTAGCGGCTACACCTTC.

This rearrangement joins TRBV15 to TRBJ1-5; D unclear. The CDR3 runs to 15 residues. With 1 base removed from V and 4 bases from J, the gap between germline ends came to 11 bases. Looked up from germline, CDR1 is LNHNV and CDR2 is YYDKDF (reference sequence). Here the CDR3 reads CATSRVPGSNQPQHF. Here the CDR3 DNA reads TGTGCCACCAGCAGAGTACCAGGATCTAATCAGCCCCAGCATTTT. Combining the CDR3 with reference TRBV15 and TRBJ1-5 gives the whole variable domain DAMVIQNPRYQVTQFGKPVTLSCSQTLNHNVMYWYQQKSSQAPKLLFHYYDKDFNNEADTPDNFQSRRPNTSFCFLDIRSPGLGDTAMYLCATSRVPGSNQPQHFGDGTRLSIL.

This clone was counted once. This chain links TRBV7-2 with TRBJ1-5; 7 bases match TRBD1. Germline trimming cut 5 bases from V and 6 bases from J; bases unmatched to any gene: 10. CDR1 and CDR2 (germline): SGHTA, FQGNSA. This CDR3 region has 15 residues. CDR3 sequence: CASSPKTGNGQPQHF. In DNA form, the CDR3 reads TGTGCCAGCAGCCCCAAGACAGGGAACGGTCAGCCCCAGCATTTT. The variable domain in full, completed from reference TRBV7-2 and TRBJ1-5, reads GAGVSQSPSNKVTEKGKDVELRCDPISGHTALYWYRQSLGQGLEFLIYFQGNSAPDKSGLPSDRFSAERTGGSVSTLTIQRTQQEDSAVYLCASSPKTGNGQPQHFGDGTRLSIL.

A few counts support this clone. This sequence joins TRBV11-2 and TRBJ1-2, with a tentative D call TRBD1 (6 bases). Germline CDR1 is SGHAT and CDR2 is FQNNGV. Trimming shortened V by 5 bases and J by 1 base, and 17 bases separated the two germline ends. This CDR3 region has 16 residues. The CDR3, as DNA: TGTGCCAGCAGCCGGGCGACAGGACGAATTAACTATGGCTACACCTTC. Residues: CASSRATGRINYGYTF. The full variable domain, rest sourced from reference TRBV11-2 and TRBJ1-2, is EAGVAQSPRYKIIEKRQSVAFWCNPISGHATLYWYQQILGQGPKLLIQFQNNGVVDDSQLPKDRFSAERLKGVDSTLKIQPAKLEDSAVYLCASSRATGRINYGYTFGSGTRLTVV.

The rearrangement joins TRBV28 to TRBJ1-5; D might be TRBD1 (6 bases). The germline V gene has CDR1 MDHEN and CDR2 SYDVKM. This CDR3 contains 14 residues. The ends were cut back, 4 bases at V and 1 base at J, with 8 bases in the middle. The CDR3, as DNA: TGTGCCAGCAGTTACAGGGAGAGCAATCAGCCCCAGCATTTT. It is translated as CASSYRESNQPQHF.

The chain couples TRBV9 to TRBJ1-4; perhaps TRBD1 as D (6 bases). This CDR3 spans 14 amino acids. V dropped 4 bases and J dropped 7 bases, with 14 bases sitting between them. Looked up from germline, CDR1 is SGDLS and CDR2 is YYNGEE. DNA for the CDR3: TGTGCCAGCAGCCCTCGGACAGACAGTGAAAAACTGTTTTTT. Translation gives CASSPRTDSEKLFF. The variable domain in full, with the rest retrieved from reference TRBV9 and TRBJ1-4, is DSGVTQTPKHLITATGQRVTLRCSPRSGDLSVYWYQQSLDQGLQFLIQYYNGEERAKGNILERFSAQQFPDLHSELNLSSLELGDSALYFCASSPRTDSEKLFFGSGTQLSVL.